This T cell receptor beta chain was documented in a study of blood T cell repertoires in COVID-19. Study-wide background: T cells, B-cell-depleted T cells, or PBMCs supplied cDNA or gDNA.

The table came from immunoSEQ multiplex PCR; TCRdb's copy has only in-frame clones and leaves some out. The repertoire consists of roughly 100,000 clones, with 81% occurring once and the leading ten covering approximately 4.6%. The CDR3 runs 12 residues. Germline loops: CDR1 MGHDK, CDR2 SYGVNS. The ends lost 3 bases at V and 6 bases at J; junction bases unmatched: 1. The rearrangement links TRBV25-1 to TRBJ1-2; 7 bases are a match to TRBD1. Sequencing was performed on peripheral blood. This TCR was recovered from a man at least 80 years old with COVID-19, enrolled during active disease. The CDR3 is CASSETGNGYTF. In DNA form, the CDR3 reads TGTGCCAGCAGTGAGACAGGGAATGGCTACACCTTC.